This T cell receptor beta chain is from a study of CD8 T cells in Susac syndrome. The CDR3 has 11 amino acids. Per germline, CDR1 LGHNA and CDR2 YSLEER. Random hexamers were used to reverse transcribe the RNA input (about 0.5 to 1 ug). Multiplex PCR with immunoSEQ amplified the TCR beta CDR3 across 54 Vbeta and 13 Jbeta. TCRdb processed the immunoSEQ multiplex PCR reads anew with MiXCR; each CDR3 protein has one entry. The sample has about 200,000 distinct CDR3 sequences; 85% to 95% are singletons. Peripheral blood CD8+ and CD4+ T cells were profiled by TCR beta sequencing. Controls were age- and sex-matched healthy donors. FACS was used to enrich TEMRA cells, whereas the CD8+ and CD4+ T cells were obtained by negative isolation.

Specimen: CD4+ T cells from PBMCs. This chain links TRBV4-3 with TRBJ2-1, with D perhaps given as TRBD1 or TRBD2 (5 bases each). The DNA end lines up better with TRBJ2-7; the J call may be wrong. This TCR derives from a human donor in good health. CDR3 sequence (DNA): TGCGCCAGCAGCCAAGGGGGACAGCAGTACTTC. It codes for CASSQGGQQYF.